This TCR beta chain was retrieved from a study of CD4+ T cells in melanoma. The table lists this clone with a few counts. TCRdb's copy holds only in-frame clones and misses some; the assay was immunoSEQ multiplex PCR. The sample has under 5,500 clones, under 65% seen once. V shed 4 bases, J shed 10 bases, and the junction held 10 bases outside the gene matches. The germline CDR1 and CDR2 sequences are SGHTA and FQGNSA. The CDR3 is 15 amino acids. This sequence was found in a human donor with melanoma. This sequence joins TRBV7-2 and TRBJ1-6, with 7 positions matching TRBD1. Input material: cells from a culture (not recorded whether cultured in vitro). The CDR3: CASSSRGGFGSPLHF. The CDR3 nucleotides read TGTGCCAGCAGCTCCAGGGGGGGATTTGGCTCACCCCTCCACTTT.